A selection of T cell receptor beta chains follows, all from one sample in a study of blood T cell repertoires in COVID-19. Produced via immunoSEQ multiplex PCR; TCRdb's table is partial and in-frame only. The sample yields roughly 240,000 clones, more than 75% seen once. Material: peripheral blood. Source of these receptors: a woman aged 25 to 45 who had recovered from COVID-19. The CDR3 runs from the conserved cysteine through the conserved F or W. D genes are given only for firm matches. Size is stated for part of the rows, as once, few or many counts, or as a class when the clone is expanded.

D gene	J gene	clone size	V gene	CDR3 protein	CDR3 DNA
TRBD1	TRBJ2-2	-	TRBV2	CASKGQVNGELFF	TGTGCCAGCAAGGGACAGGTCAACGGGGAGCTGTTTTTT
-	TRBJ1-2	-	TRBV21-1	CASSNRWGQPYGYTF	TGTGCCAGCAGCAATCGATGGGGACAACCCTATGGCTACACCTTC
-	TRBJ2-3	-	TRBV11-1	CASNGDPDTQYF	TGTGCCAGCAACGGAGATCCCGATACGCAGTATTTT
TRBD1	TRBJ2-5	few	TRBV6-1	CASSEVGQGVGTQYF	TGTGCCAGCAGTGAAGTGGGACAGGGGGTTGGGACCCAGTACTTC
-	TRBJ1-6	-	TRBV5-1	CASPGSSSYNSPLHF	TGCGCTTCGCCCGGGTCGAGCTCCTATAATTCACCCCTCCACTTT
-	TRBJ2-5	few	TRBV5-4	CASSPGQNKETQYF	TGTGCCAGCAGCCCTGGACAGAATAAAGAGACCCAGTACTTC
-	TRBJ1-6	once	TRBV3-1/TRBV3-2	CASSQDPSRVGSLHF	TGTGCCAGCAGCCAAGATCCCTCCAGGGTAGGGTCCCTCCACTTT
TRBD1	TRBJ1-1	few	TRBV5-1	CASSGLTGTGSEAFF	TGCGCCAGCAGCGGATTGACCGGGACAGGGTCTGAAGCTTTCTTT
-	TRBJ2-5	-	TRBV19	CATGPGLGETQYF	TGTGCCACGGGTCCGGGACTCGGGGAGACCCAGTACTTC
-	TRBJ2-5	-	TRBV11-1	CASSLARGHETQYF	TGTGCCAGCAGCTTAGCGCGAGGGCATGAGACCCAGTACTTC
-	TRBJ1-6	-	TRBV15	CATSFRRGVNSPLHF	TGTGCCACCTCCTTTAGGCGGGGAGTGAATTCACCCCTCCACTTT
-	TRBJ2-7	-	TRBV30	CAWSKDTSYEQYF	TGTGCCTGGAGCAAGGACACATCCTACGAGCAGTACTTC
TRBD2	TRBJ2-1	-	TRBV6-5	CASSYVSGGNEQFF	TGTGCCAGCAGTTATGTTAGCGGGGGGAATGAGCAGTTCTTC
-	TRBJ2-7	-	TRBV7-9	CASSLAPTGFGQYF	TGTGCCAGCAGCTTAGCCCCTACCGGTTTCGGGCAGTACTTC
TRBD1	TRBJ1-6	-	TRBV19	CASSSSGQGLDSPLHF	TGTGCCAGTAGTAGCTCGGGACAGGGATTGGATTCACCCCTCCACTTT
TRBD1	TRBJ1-2	once	TRBV20-1	CSTGDYGYTF	TGCAGTACAGGGGACTATGGCTACACCTTC
-	TRBJ1-1	-	TRBV10-3	CAISELAGNTEAFF	TGTGCCATCAGTGAGCTGGCAGGGAACACTGAAGCTTTCTTT
-	TRBJ1-2	-	TRBV15	CATSSIQPTGNYGYTF	TGTGCCACCAGCAGTATACAACCTACAGGAAACTATGGCTACACCTTC
-	TRBJ1-5	-	TRBV27	CASNKIYSNQPQHF	TGTGCCAGCAACAAAATTTATAGCAATCAGCCCCAGCATTTT
TRBD2	TRBJ2-7	few	TRBV11-2	CASSLTRGVSYEQYF	TGTGCCAGCAGCTTAACGCGGGGGGTATCCTACGAGCAGTACTTC
-	TRBJ2-3	-	TRBV13	CASSLGGLDSTDTQYF	TGTGCCAGCAGCTTAGGCGGGTTAGATAGCACAGATACGCAGTATTTT
-	TRBJ2-3	-	TRBV6-6	CASSLTSPPGTNTDTQYF	TGTGCCAGCAGTCTCACCTCCCCACCGGGAACTAACACAGATACGCAGTATTTT
-	TRBJ2-1	-	TRBV30	CAWNRVSGGEQFF	TGTGCCTGGAATAGGGTTAGCGGAGGTGAGCAGTTCTTC
-	TRBJ1-2	-	TRBV3-1/TRBV3-2	CASSRTPGPGGYTF	TGTGCCAGCAGCCGAACACCGGGCCCGGGAGGCTACACCTTC
-	TRBJ2-7	few	TRBV14	CASSQDPQTREQYF	TGTGCCAGCAGCCAAGATCCACAGACTAGAGAGCAGTACTTC
-	TRBJ2-1	once	TRBV5-4	CASSLASGEYNEQFF	TGTGCCAGCAGCTTGGCCAGCGGCGAATACAATGAGCAGTTCTTC
TRBD1	TRBJ1-5	-	TRBV5-1	CASIARDRGYSNQPQHF	TGCGCCAGTATCGCCCGGGACAGGGGATATAGCAATCAGCCCCAGCATTTT
TRBD2	TRBJ2-7	-	TRBV6-2/TRBV6-3	CASSTSGASYEQYF	TGTGCCAGCAGTACCAGCGGGGCTTCCTACGAGCAGTACTTC
-	TRBJ1-1	-	TRBV19	CASSPQINTEAFF	TGTGCCAGTAGCCCACAGATTAACACTGAAGCTTTCTTT
-	TRBJ1-1	-	TRBV2	CASSVFGLAEAFF	TGTGCCAGCAGTGTCTTTGGACTGGCTGAAGCTTTCTTT
TRBD1	TRBJ2-7	-	TRBV10-3	CAIGQGDYEQYF	TGTGCCATAGGACAGGGAGACTACGAGCAGTACTTC
-	TRBJ2-3	once	TRBV18	CASSPRIEQGTDTQYF	TGTGCCAGCTCACCACGAATCGAGCAGGGCACAGATACGCAGTATTTT
TRBD2	TRBJ2-1	-	TRBV27	CASSLRGTSGGVEQFF	TGTGCCAGCAGTTTACGAGGGACTAGCGGGGGGGTTGAGCAGTTCTTC
TRBD1	TRBJ2-1	-	TRBV10-3	CAISEGQGNEQFF	TGTGCCATCAGTGAGGGACAGGGCAATGAGCAGTTCTTC
TRBD1	TRBJ1-1	-	TRBV19	CASSATRDSSTEAFF	TGTGCCAGTAGTGCAACAAGGGACAGTAGCACTGAAGCTTTCTTT
TRBD1	TRBJ1-3	-	TRBV25-1	CASRKTGGGNTIYF	TGTGCCAGCAGGAAGACAGGGGGTGGAAACACCATATATTTT
-	TRBJ1-2	-	TRBV27	CASSLQGRGGYTF	TGTGCCAGCAGCCTCCAGGGTCGTGGTGGCTACACCTTC
TRBD2	TRBJ2-1	-	TRBV5-1	CASSPGGLAGERTEQFF	TGCGCCAGCAGCCCGGGAGGTCTAGCGGGGGAGCGTACTGAGCAGTTCTTC
TRBD1	TRBJ2-7	-	TRBV5-8	CASSPPLGGLGQYF	TGTGCCAGCAGCCCCCCGCTAGGGGGCCTCGGGCAGTACTTC
-	TRBJ2-3	-	TRBV6-1	CASSEAYLPDTQYF	TGTGCCAGCAGTGAAGCCTACCTTCCAGATACGCAGTATTTT
-	TRBJ2-7	-	TRBV11-2	CASSLDLGRSYEQYF	TGTGCCAGCAGCTTAGATCTAGGCAGATCCTACGAGCAGTACTTC
TRBD2	TRBJ2-1	-	TRBV7-3	CASSLALGGRNEQFF	TGTGCCAGCAGCTTAGCTTTGGGAGGGCGCAATGAGCAGTTCTTC
TRBD2	TRBJ2-4	-	TRBV3-1/TRBV3-2	CASSQSSGGPMNIQYF	TGTGCCAGCAGCCAATCTAGCGGGGGCCCGATGAACATTCAGTACTTC
-	TRBJ1-2	-	TRBV5-4	CASSLPIGTSGGYTF	TGTGCCAGCAGCTTGCCAATCGGAACTAGTGGTGGCTACACCTTC
-	TRBJ2-7	-	TRBV19	CASSQGLGYEQYF	TGTGCCAGTAGTCAGGGTTTAGGCTACGAGCAGTACTTC
-	TRBJ1-2	-	TRBV21-1	CASSKALGEFCFQDHGDYGYTF	TGTGCCAGCAGCAAAGCGCTTGGGGAGTTCTGTTTTCAGGACCACGGGGACTATGGCTACACCTTC
-	TRBJ1-2	-	TRBV6-6	CASSQTSGASGYTF	TGTGCCAGCAGCCAAACTTCAGGGGCAAGTGGCTACACCTTC
-	TRBJ1-1	few	TRBV4-3	CASSQAWNTEAFF	TGCGCCAGCAGCCAAGCGTGGAACACTGAAGCTTTCTTT
TRBD2	TRBJ2-7	-	TRBV2	CASSGGLAGTTEQYF	TGTGCCAGCAGTGGGGGGTTAGCGGGGACGACCGAGCAGTACTTC
TRBD2	TRBJ2-1	-	TRBV11-3	CASSLRVAGAPNEQFF	TGTGCCAGCAGCTTAAGGGTAGCGGGGGCCCCCAATGAGCAGTTCTTC
TRBD2	TRBJ2-7	once	TRBV2	CASSSSGGRTYEQYF	TGTGCCAGCAGTTCCAGCGGGGGAAGGACCTACGAGCAGTACTTC
TRBD1	TRBJ2-7	once	TRBV29-1	CSVRDRVPYEQYF	TGCAGCGTGAGGGACAGGGTCCCCTACGAGCAGTACTTC
-	TRBJ2-3	-	TRBV5-1	CASSFWGVEGGLADTQYF	TGCGCCAGCAGCTTTTGGGGAGTAGAGGGGGGGCTCGCAGATACGCAGTATTTT
TRBD1	TRBJ2-3	-	TRBV4-1	CASSGSGQGHTDTQYF	TGCGCCAGCAGCGGGTCGGGACAGGGACACACAGATACGCAGTATTTT